This TCR beta chain was captured in a study of regulatory T cells in long-lasting Graves disease (dated by TCRdb to the early 2020s). With respect to the entire study: Patients with newly diagnosed Graves' disease had been on antithyroid drugs for under 3 months. Persistent Graves' disease patients were compared with newly diagnosed Graves' disease patients by peripheral blood TCR sequencing and RNA sequencing. The study was registered as a clinical trial and conducted in China. A total of about 35 samples underwent TCR sequencing, from 13 patients with persistent Graves' disease and roughly 20 patients with newly diagnosed Graves' disease. On the study overall, not on this receptor specifically: Persistent Graves' disease patients showed lower TCR Shannon entropy and fewer highly expanded clones than newly diagnosed patients, suggesting clonal expansion. Sequencing and analysis were restricted to the TCR beta chain. Peripheral blood alone was examined, since thyroid tissue, which constituted the primary lesion, could not be accessed. Persistent disease showed preferential use of TRBV28, TRBJ1-2 and TRBJ2-5, whereas newly diagnosed disease favored TRBV20-1 and TRBJ2-1. As a limitation, the authors acknowledged that the small sample size may reduce accuracy. More public clonotypes were shared among persistent patients (2,741) than among newly diagnosed patients (966).

Based on the germline V gene (reference sequence), the CDR1 and CDR2 sequences are SEHNR and FQNEAQ. The CDR3 spans 14 residues, from the cysteine through the phenylalanine. Just CDR3 DNA is preserved here, 42 bases in frame from base 1. Relative to germline, V is missing 5 bases and J is missing 7 bases, with 9 bases of the junction outside any gene match. This specimen's time point label, per the study, means: newly diagnosed GD, antithyroid drugs for less than 3 months. For both TCR sequencing and RNA sequencing, RNA was extracted from PBMCs using TRIzol. Graves' disease was diagnosed according to American Thyroid Association guidelines. Patients for the study were recruited at an endocrinology department in Xi'an, China. Each patient gave about 9.1 milliliters of peripheral blood, collected in an EDTA anticoagulant tube. Ficoll Paque Plus density gradient separation was used to isolate PBMCs, and no further T cell sorting was done. RNA quality was checked with an Agilent 2100 Bioanalyzer and agarose gel, and concentration with a NanoDrop 2000.

Libraries came from multiplex PCR. Instrument on record: Illumina HiSeq 4000. To build TCR beta libraries, CDR3 regions were amplified by Arm-PCR using iRepertoire HTBI primers. Gel purification was performed on PCR products prior to sequencing. The authors' analysis ran thus. Gene usage analysis of CDR3 amino acid clonotypes relied on the 62 TRBV and over 13 TRBJ segments identified across samples. Filtered high-quality paired reads were merged into contigs using COPE and FqMerger. BLAST was used to align contigs to IMGT TRBV, TRBD and TRBJ reference genes, and CDR3 was defined according to IMGT. Highly expanded clones were defined as clonotypes with a frequency above 0.1%. Repertoire diversity was measured by Shannon entropy, and V-J evenness by the Gini coefficient. A clonotype found in more than one individual was treated as public. The public reads were reanalyzed by TCRdb: fastp trimming at Q25, MiXCR alignment, in-frame beta chains only. One record per CDR3 amino acid sequence lists the most common genes and DNA. It is TCRdb's table, rather than the study itself, that gives the V and J calls and clone size. Here the sample has about 540,000 distinct CDR3 sequences; approximately 12% occur a single time. Roughly a tenth of the sample goes to the ten largest clones.

This clonotype was detected ten times or more. There is no known antigen for this receptor. Qualities for individual bases were not recorded, and no much larger clone is one base off. These data also formed part of another study, on T cells in Graves' hyperthyroidism and ophthalmopathy. From the second report: Graves' hyperthyroidism was defined as stable when no progression to ophthalmopathy occurred over 18 months of follow-up. Hyperthyroidism patients were aged 18 to 65 years and newly diagnosed, with disease duration of less than 2 months. Any patient with an uncontrolled infection, another autoimmune disease, pregnancy or lactation was excluded. Diagnoses were based on clinical symptoms, serum thyroxine and TRAb, thyroid ultrasound and orbital computed tomography. The TCR CDR3 was subjected to a first round of RT-PCR using the HTBI primer set and the Qiagen OneStep RT-PCR kit. Blood samples also contained most of the expanded thyroid clonotypes (frequency above 0.001), which suggests that blood repertoires may reflect thyroid immune responses. In cross-validation, a model built on a 13 V-J signature told ophthalmopathy apart from stable hyperthyroidism with approximately 91% sensitivity and roughly 81% specificity, and in testing the same model reached 80%/75%. In validation, the model predicted progression to ophthalmopathy a median of about 6.5 months before onset, with roughly 70% sensitivity and almost 75% specificity. To identify distinguishing TCR V-J signatures, a discovery cohort of some 100 patients was used, comprising 43 with Graves' ophthalmopathy and some 60 with stable Graves' hyperthyroidism. Prospective prediction of ophthalmopathy was tested in an independent validation cohort consisting of some 18 hyperthyroidism patients and approximately 16 patients who later progressed to ophthalmopathy. The approximately 100 discovery patients were randomly split 7:3 into training and test sets. In addition, the study compared T-cell repertoires in thyroid tissue and in blood from about six Graves' hyperthyroidism patients. Once sampling was done, hyperthyroidism patients were given methimazole at a starting dose of 30 mg daily, whereas ophthalmopathy patients were given high-dose intravenous methylprednisolone. A second multiplex PCR round built the libraries, followed by size selection and purification. The libraries were sequenced on an Illumina HiSeq2000 using paired-end 100 bp reads. SOAPnuke was used to process the raw data, throwing out any read that contained adapters or uncalled bases, had a mean Phred below 15, or lacked an exact constant-primer or identifier match. High-quality paired reads were merged using COPE v1.2.5, and each unique nucleotide sequence was defined as a clonotype. Clonotypes were aligned to IMGT TRBV, TRBD and TRBJ reference segments using MiTCR v1.1. Only V-J combinations with frequency above 0.0001, covering approximately 99% of repertoires, were analysed. A TCS score was defined as the ratio between F50 (clonal expansion) and ExV (chaos), using BLOSUM62-based TCRdist between CDR3 peptides within each V-J. Welch's t-statistics and random forest reduced around 550 V-J features to around 14, which were used in a naive Bayes classifier (R e1071). No statistical method was used to set the sample size in advance, and investigators knew the group allocation. According to the paper, TCR Vbeta CDR3 sequencing was carried out on some 130 peripheral blood samples, which came from under 50 ophthalmopathy, around 74 hyperthyroidism and roughly 17 progressor patients.

The source of this sequence is a man aged 25-45 years with Graves disease. Donor details come from another sample of the same person, matched by shared clones. This chain is built from TRBV7-9 and TRBJ1-2, and TRBD1 aligns with 8 junction nucleotides. The sequences come from peripheral blood mononuclear cells (PBMCs), collected at new diagnosis, from a patient treated with antithyroid drugs. CDR3 reads: CASSPGQGVGGYTF. The sequenced DNA is TGTGCCAGCAGCCCAGGACAGGGAGTTGGTGGCTACACCTTC.